Below are 5 T cell receptor beta chains sequenced from a single sample in a study of PD-L1 blockade in urothelial cancer. The protocol was immunoSEQ multiplex PCR, while the TCRdb copy is restricted to in-frame clones and leaves out a portion. The sample includes 70,000 to 75,000 clones, under 90% of them seen just once. Sequenced material: PBMCs, taken around atezolizumab (anti-PD-L1) treatment. The receptors come from a man between 70 and 80 years old with urothelial cancer.

This chain connects TRBV7-3 to TRBJ2-7; no firm D call. The CDR3 is 13 amino acids. Looked up from germline, CDR1 is SGHTA and CDR2 is FQGTGA. The V gene lost 1 base and the J gene lost 2 bases, with 6 bases spanning the gap. The CDR3 region is CASSLNPAYEQYF. In nucleotides, the CDR3 is TGTGCCAGCAGCTTAAACCCAGCCTACGAGCAGTACTTC.

The chain carries TRBV7-2 and TRBJ1-3; tentatively, D is TRBD1 (5 bases). The CDR3 runs 19 residues. With 3 bases removed from V and 0 bases from J, the gap between germline ends came to 21 bases. Germline V lookup: CDR1 SGHTA, CDR2 FQGNSA. The CDR3 nucleotides read TGTGCCAGCAGCTTTACCCCACCCCGCGGGGGAGACTCTGGAAACACCATATATTTT. This codes for CASSFTPPRGGDSGNTIYF.

This clone was recorded a few times. The chain combines TRBV27 with TRBJ2-7, with TRBD2 as a possible D gene (5 bases). The V gene lost 5 bases and the J gene lost 3 bases, with 14 bases spanning the gap. This CDR3 spans 14 amino acids. In germline, CDR1 is MNHEY, CDR2 SMNVEV (reference sequence). The CDR3 bases are TGTGCCAGCAGTCCCAACGGGGTGGGCTACGAGCAGTACTTC. The encoded protein is CASSPNGVGYEQYF.

This clone was seen just once. CDR3 DNA: TGCGCCAGCAGCCCGGTGGGCCAGGGCCACGAGCAGTACTTC. Its protein product is CASSPVGQGHEQYF. The V gene is TRBV5-1, the J gene TRBJ2-7; perhaps TRBD1 as D (5 bases). From germline, CDR1 is SGHRS and CDR2 YFSETQ. This CDR3 spans 14 amino acids. Between the trimmed V and J ends, which lost 4 bases and 5 bases, there was a span of 16 bases. Together with reference TRBV5-1 and TRBJ2-7, the CDR3 gives the full variable domain: KAGVTQTPRYLIKTRGQQVTLSCSPISGHRSVSWYQQTPGQGLQFLFEYFSETQRNKGNFPGRFSGRQFSNSRSEMNVSTLELGDSALYLCASSPVGQGHEQYFGPGTRLTVT.

The rearrangement joins TRBV10-3 to TRBJ2-7; 9 bases line up with TRBD1. The germline V gene encodes CDR1 ENHRY and CDR2 SYGVKD. This CDR3 region has 13 residues. V shed 8 bases and J 0 bases; nucleotides not matched to a gene: 2. Here the CDR3 reads CAIGTGSSYEQYF. As DNA, the CDR3 is TGTGCCATCGGGACAGGGTCCTCCTACGAGCAGTACTTC.